A selection of T cell receptor beta chains follows, all from one sample in a study of T cell responses to AZD1222 COVID-19 vaccine. Profiling relied on immunoSEQ multiplex PCR, and the TCRdb table lists in-frame clones only, not all of them. Of approximately 150,000 clones in the sample, about 90% are singletons; the top ten hold 1.5% to 2%. Sequences were derived from peripheral blood, sampled on day 0 of AZD1222 vaccination. Receptor source: an adult in good health. Both conserved end residues are part of each CDR3. The order of the fields is V gene, J gene, clone size, CDR3 protein. Clone size appears in some rows only: once, few, many, or a class for an expanded clone.

V gene: TRBV7-6; J gene: TRBJ1-5; clone size: .; CDR3 protein: CASSRISNQPQHF
V gene: TRBV18; J gene: TRBJ1-6; clone size: .; CDR3 protein: CASSPQTKDSPLHF
V gene: TRBV2; J gene: TRBJ1-1; clone size: .; CDR3 protein: CASGSRPFEAFF
V gene: TRBV2; J gene: TRBJ2-7; clone size: .; CDR3 protein: CASSTDEAGEQYF
V gene: TRBV10-2; J gene: TRBJ2-7; clone size: .; CDR3 protein: CATQDGVSYEQYF
V gene: TRBV9; J gene: TRBJ2-5; clone size: .; CDR3 protein: CASSVTSGRGRETQYF
V gene: TRBV18; J gene: TRBJ2-1; clone size: .; CDR3 protein: CASSPFASGAWNEQFF
V gene: TRBV7-2; J gene: TRBJ2-7; clone size: .; CDR3 protein: CASSPFGLAGTYEQYF
V gene: TRBV9; J gene: TRBJ2-7; clone size: .; CDR3 protein: CASSVGYEQYF
V gene: TRBV5-1; J gene: TRBJ2-7; clone size: few; CDR3 protein: CASSSEAGTALNEQYF
V gene: TRBV2; J gene: TRBJ1-2; clone size: .; CDR3 protein: CASSEGGLYGYTF
V gene: TRBV6-5; J gene: TRBJ1-2; clone size: .; CDR3 protein: CASSTTVGSTGYTF
V gene: TRBV25-1; J gene: TRBJ1-1; clone size: .; CDR3 protein: CASSGHTEAFF
V gene: TRBV6-8; J gene: TRBJ2-1; clone size: .; CDR3 protein: CASINLHDRWTSGRNSYNEQFF
V gene: TRBV5-1; J gene: TRBJ1-2; clone size: .; CDR3 protein: CASSLGPVTYNYGYTF
V gene: TRBV7-8; J gene: TRBJ1-3; clone size: .; CDR3 protein: CASTRAGLGNTIYF
V gene: TRBV11-3; J gene: TRBJ2-1; clone size: .; CDR3 protein: CASSLGDNEQFF
V gene: TRBV6-5; J gene: TRBJ1-1; clone size: .; CDR3 protein: CASSQEQTAREAFF
V gene: TRBV5-4; J gene: TRBJ1-1; clone size: .; CDR3 protein: CASSEGPVMNTEAFF
V gene: TRBV29-1; J gene: TRBJ1-1; clone size: .; CDR3 protein: CSVVRFGTEAFF
V gene: TRBV30; J gene: TRBJ1-2; clone size: .; CDR3 protein: CAWSVGGGYTF
V gene: TRBV24-1; J gene: TRBJ1-3; clone size: .; CDR3 protein: CATSDLGDQGRENTIYF
V gene: TRBV3-1/TRBV3-2; J gene: TRBJ1-6; clone size: .; CDR3 protein: CASSQDMSANSPLHF
V gene: TRBV12-3/TRBV12-4; J gene: TRBJ1-2; clone size: .; CDR3 protein: CASSLSNYYGYTF
V gene: TRBV28; J gene: TRBJ2-7; clone size: .; CDR3 protein: CASSPRTALGEQYF
V gene: TRBV2; J gene: TRBJ1-1; clone size: .; CDR3 protein: CATTPGDTEAFF
V gene: TRBV4-1; J gene: TRBJ1-6; clone size: .; CDR3 protein: CASSQVNTRGANSPLHF
V gene: TRBV19; J gene: TRBJ1-2; clone size: .; CDR3 protein: CASSIDWQGGYTF
V gene: TRBV5-1; J gene: TRBJ1-3; clone size: .; CDR3 protein: CASSRDSRGSGNTIYF
V gene: TRBV28; J gene: TRBJ2-7; clone size: .; CDR3 protein: CASSKGGKEYF
V gene: TRBV23-1; J gene: TRBJ2-3; clone size: .; CDR3 protein: CASSQRGRTDTQYF
V gene: TRBV28; J gene: TRBJ1-4; clone size: .; CDR3 protein: CASSTRVGQRVEKLFF
V gene: TRBV6-5; J gene: TRBJ2-5; clone size: .; CDR3 protein: CASASSLGETQYF
V gene: TRBV7-9; J gene: TRBJ2-4; clone size: .; CDR3 protein: CASSSSLGAQNIQYF
V gene: TRBV27; J gene: TRBJ1-1; clone size: .; CDR3 protein: CASSLAGTTEAFF
V gene: TRBV28; J gene: TRBJ2-3; clone size: .; CDR3 protein: CASTKGRPDTQYF
V gene: TRBV6-1; J gene: TRBJ1-2; clone size: .; CDR3 protein: CASSEAGVGGGGSYGYTF
V gene: TRBV24-1; J gene: TRBJ2-1; clone size: .; CDR3 protein: CATGAASGDGEQFF
V gene: TRBV5-4; J gene: TRBJ1-2; clone size: .; CDR3 protein: CASSLAGEGDNYGYTF